Presented here are 23 T cell receptor beta chains from one specimen sequenced in a study of T cell changes during pregnancy in multiple sclerosis. Sequencing used immunoSEQ multiplex PCR; TCRdb keeps in-frame clones, though not all of them. This table has about 41,000 clones, 90% to 95% appearing once. Sample: CD8+ T cells from peripheral blood mononuclear cells, taken in the third trimester of pregnancy. These receptor sequences come from a female donor with multiple sclerosis, enrolled in a pregnancy study.

This clone was seen only a few times. The chain combines TRBV7-3 with TRBJ2-3; TRBD1 agrees at 9 bases. Germline CDR1 is SGHTA and CDR2 is FQGTGA. There are 16 residues in the CDR3. The ends lost 3 bases at V and 0 bases at J; junction bases unmatched: 4. This CDR3 reads CASSFLGTGSTDTQYF. CDR3 nucleotides: TGTGCCAGCAGCTTCCTAGGGACAGGGAGCACAGATACGCAGTATTTT.

This sequence joins TRBV6-1 and TRBJ1-5; TRBD1 aligns across 8 bases. Germline assignment: CDR1 MNHNS and CDR2 SASEGT. Trimming removed 10 bases from V and 6 bases from J; junction bases left unmatched: 14. This CDR3 comprises 15 residues. CDR3 sequence (DNA): TGTGCCACCAGACCCGGGACAGGTGACGCTCAGCCCCAGCATTTT. It translates to CATRPGTGDAQPQHF.

The chain joins TRBV7-3 to TRBJ2-1, with TRBD2 matching over 9 bases. The CDR3 consists of 16 residues. Germline values: CDR1 SGHTA, CDR2 FQGTGA. V lost 5 bases and J lost 0; bases outside the gene matches: 5. CDR3 in DNA: TGTGCCAGCAGCGAACTAGCGGGTAGCTCCTACAATGAGCAGTTCTTC. Translated: CASSELAGSSYNEQFF.

This chain links TRBV7-8 with TRBJ2-7; 9 positions agree with TRBD1. Germline CDR1 is SGHVS and CDR2 is FQNEAQ. J gave up 5 bases and V 1 base, and 3 bases lay outside the gene matches. This CDR3 is built from 14 residues. The CDR3 sequence is CASSLGTGEHEQYF. DNA for the CDR3: TGTGCCAGCAGCTTAGGGACAGGGGAACACGAGCAGTACTTC.

The CDR3 loop is CASRFRCGLSSYEQYF. The CDR3 DNA sequence: TGTGCAAGTCGCTTTCGGTGCGGACTTAGCTCCTACGAGCAGTACTTC. The rearrangement uses TRBV12-2 and TRBJ2-7; no DNA check was done on the table's D call, TRBD2. TRBV12-2 is termed a pseudogene. The CDR3 spans 16 residues.

This rearrangement joins TRBV11-2 to TRBJ2-3, with D perhaps matching TRBD1 (6 bases). Germline CDR1 is SGHAT and CDR2 is FQNNGV. V was pared by 1 base and J by 0 bases, with 11 bases between. The CDR3 contains 16 residues. This CDR3 reads CASSLGSGASTDTQYF. CDR3 bases: TGTGCCAGCAGCTTAGGGTCAGGGGCTAGCACAGATACGCAGTATTTT.

The chain combines TRBV7-9 with TRBJ2-2; 7 bases map to TRBD1. CDR3 length: 13 amino acids. V was pared by 3 bases and J by 6 bases, with 1 base of the junction left unmatched. CDR1 and CDR2 (germline): SEHNR, FQNEAQ (reference sequence). The CDR3 coding sequence is TGTGCCAGCAGCTTTCAGGGGGCCGGGGAGCTGTTTTTT. This encodes CASSFQGAGELFF.

In this sample, this clone turned up a few times. The chain recombines TRBV7-9 with TRBJ2-3; the match to TRBD2 covers 12 bases. Germline assignment: CDR1 SEHNR and CDR2 FQNEAQ (reference sequence). The CDR3 sequence is 16 residues long. J gave up 5 bases and V 4 bases, and 7 bases lay outside the gene matches. CDR3 region: CASSSRTSGNGDTQYF. The CDR3, as DNA: TGTGCCAGCAGCTCCCGGACTAGCGGGAACGGAGATACGCAGTATTTT.

This rearrangement joins TRBV7-9 to TRBJ2-2; TRBD2 is a possible D gene (5 bases). Germline V lookup: CDR1 SEHNR, CDR2 FQNEAQ (reference sequence). V was clipped by 10 bases and J by 7 bases, with 10 bases between them. CDR3 length: 11 residues. Here the CDR3 reads CAKEADGELFF. The CDR3 DNA reads TGTGCCAAGGAAGCGGACGGGGAGCTGTTTTTT. Together with reference TRBV7-9 and TRBJ2-2, the CDR3 gives the full variable domain: DTGVSQNPRHKITKRGQNVTFRCDPISEHNRLYWYRQTLGQGPEFLTYFQNEAQLEKSRLLSDRFSAERPKGSFSTLEIQRTEQGDSAMYLCAKEADGELFFGEGSRLTVL.

The V call is TRBV6-5, the J call TRBJ2-1, with 10 bases fitting TRBD2. V shed 2 bases, J shed 5 bases, and the junction held 6 bases outside the gene matches. Germline assignment: CDR1 MNHEY and CDR2 SVGAGI. This CDR3 region has 16 residues. The CDR3 nucleotides are TGTGCCAGCAGTTACACCGCTAGCGGGAGTAACAATGAGCAGTTCTTC. Amino acid sequence: CASSYTASGSNNEQFF.

The chain carries TRBV4-3 and TRBJ1-1; tentatively, D is TRBD1 (6 bases). CDR3 size: 14 residues. V lost 4 bases and J 6 bases, leaving 15 bases between the germline ends. The germline V gene has CDR1 LGHNA and CDR2 YSLEER. The CDR3 region is CASSLSQGISEAFF. CDR3 coding DNA: TGCGCCAGCAGCCTTTCACAGGGAATATCTGAAGCTTTCTTT.

J is TRBJ2-3 and V is TRBV9, with 9 bases lining up with TRBD1. Germline CDR1 is SGDLS and CDR2 is YYNGEE. The CDR3 totals 16 residues. V dropped 1 base and J dropped 4; count of bases not matched to a gene: 7. The CDR3 protein is CASSVFGQGSSDTQYF. In DNA form, the CDR3 reads TGTGCCAGCAGCGTATTTGGACAGGGGAGCTCAGATACGCAGTATTTT. Full variable domain (outside the CDR3, taken from reference TRBV9 and TRBJ2-3): DSGVTQTPKHLITATGQRVTLRCSPRSGDLSVYWYQQSLDQGLQFLIQYYNGEERAKGNILERFSAQQFPDLHSELNLSSLELGDSALYFCASSVFGQGSSDTQYFGPGTRLTVL.

V is TRBV9 and J is TRBJ2-7; D ambiguous. The CDR3 length is 13 residues. With 0 bases removed from V and 5 bases from J, the gap between germline ends came to 9 bases. Germline CDR1 reads SGDLS; CDR2 reads YYNGEE. CDR3 DNA sequence: TGTGCCAGCAGCGTAGGGCTTCTGAACGAGCAGTACTTC. It codes for CASSVGLLNEQYF.

The rearrangement uses TRBV4-3 and TRBJ2-2; D is uncertain. The CDR3 totals 17 residues. V was trimmed by 3 bases and J by 3 bases, leaving 17 bases between them. From germline, CDR1 is LGHNA and CDR2 YSLEER. The CDR3 coding sequence is TGCGCCAGCAGCCACACCCTCCGCAGTCGTTACACCGGGGAGCTGTTTTTT. Residues: CASSHTLRSRYTGELFF.

This clone came up a few times. The CDR3: CASMVTGDTGELFF. The CDR3 nucleotides read TGTGCCAGCATGGTGACAGGGGACACCGGGGAGCTGTTTTTT. The chain carries TRBV6-1 and TRBJ2-2, with TRBD1 matching 8 bases. This CDR3 spans 14 amino acids. J gave up 3 bases and V 7 bases, and 4 bases lay outside the gene matches. CDR1 and CDR2 (germline): MNHNS, SASEGT.

The chain couples TRBV5-6 to TRBJ2-1; 7 positions agree with TRBD1. Germline CDR1 is SGHDT and CDR2 is YYEEEE. The CDR3 spans 14 residues. V lost 3 bases, J lost 7 bases, and 7 bases stayed unmatched. CDR3: CASSWDSWRNEQFF. The DNA of the CDR3 is TGTGCCAGCAGCTGGGACAGTTGGCGAAATGAGCAGTTCTTC.

V gene TRBV2 combines with J gene TRBJ1-1; a weak D match, TRBD1 (5 bases). Per germline, CDR1 SNHLY and CDR2 FYNNEI. V lost 6 bases, J lost 8 bases, and 19 bases lay in between. CDR3 length: 14 residues. CDR3: CASSYTGEEEEAFF. The CDR3 nucleotides read TGTGCCAGCAGCTATACAGGTGAGGAAGAAGAAGCTTTCTTT.

A single count supports this clone. This rearrangement joins TRBV9 to TRBJ1-3; D remains ambiguous. The germline gives CDR1 SGDLS, CDR2 YYNGEE. V gave up 3 bases and J gave up 8 bases, with 9 bases separating them. This CDR3 is 12 amino acids long. The CDR3 is CASSAAGDTIYF. DNA for the CDR3: TGTGCCAGCAGCGCAGCGGGAGACACCATATATTTT.

The chain employs TRBV7-6 and TRBJ2-7; a possible D gene is TRBD2 (7 bases). CDR3 length: 17 amino acids. The V end lost 4 bases, the J end lost 0 bases, and 19 bases lay between the germline ends. In germline, CDR1 is SGHVS, CDR2 FNYEAQ. CDR3 bases: TGTGCCAGCAGCTCCGGGGGGCCTTCTCTTCTCTCCTACGAGCAGTACTTC. It translates to CASSSGGPSLLSYEQYF. Supplemented by reference TRBV7-6 and TRBJ2-7, the full variable domain reads GAGVSQSPRYKVTKRGQDVALRCDPISGHVSLYWYRQALGQGPEFLTYFNYEAQQDKSGLPNDRFSAERPEGSISTLTIQRTEQRDSAMYRCASSSGGPSLLSYEQYFGPGTRLTVT.

V gene TRBV21-1 combines with J gene TRBJ2-5; TRBD2, the table's D call, was not compared with the DNA. TRBV21-1 is recorded as a pseudogene. CDR3 length: 22 residues. The CDR3 spells CASSKAHERLLSGRGRQETQYF. The CDR3, as DNA: TGTGCCAGCAGCAAAGCGCACGAACGTCTTCTTTCGGGTCGCGGTCGCCAAGAGACCCAGTACTTC.

This chain joins TRBV21-1 and TRBJ2-7; the listed D gene, TRBD2, was not tested against the DNA. TRBV21-1 is a listed pseudogene. There are 19 residues in the CDR3. Here the CDR3 reads CASSKALDSLATDSYEQYF. The CDR3 DNA reads TGTGCCAGCAGCAAAGCACTGGATTCCCTAGCGACTGACTCCTACGAGCAGTACTTC.

This rearrangement joins TRBV25-1 to TRBJ1-4; a weak D match, TRBD1 (5 bases). CDR1 and CDR2 (germline): MGHDK, SYGVNS. The germline V and J ends were trimmed by 6 bases and 5 bases, with 13 bases remaining between them. The CDR3 contains 14 residues. Here the CDR3 DNA reads TGTGCCAGCAGCGTCAGGGTTGGAAATGAAAAACTGTTTTTT. Translating gives CASSVRVGNEKLFF.

The chain carries TRBV28 and TRBJ1-5; 7 positions match TRBD1. This CDR3 contains 16 residues. Germline lookup yields CDR1 MDHEN and CDR2 SYDVKM. Losses at the gene ends were 5 bases for V and 12 bases for J; bases not matched to a gene: 19. In nucleotides, the CDR3 is TGTGCCAGCAGTACAACAGGGGAGGTGTTGTTTTACGTCCAGCATTTT. As protein: CASSTTGEVLFYVQHF.